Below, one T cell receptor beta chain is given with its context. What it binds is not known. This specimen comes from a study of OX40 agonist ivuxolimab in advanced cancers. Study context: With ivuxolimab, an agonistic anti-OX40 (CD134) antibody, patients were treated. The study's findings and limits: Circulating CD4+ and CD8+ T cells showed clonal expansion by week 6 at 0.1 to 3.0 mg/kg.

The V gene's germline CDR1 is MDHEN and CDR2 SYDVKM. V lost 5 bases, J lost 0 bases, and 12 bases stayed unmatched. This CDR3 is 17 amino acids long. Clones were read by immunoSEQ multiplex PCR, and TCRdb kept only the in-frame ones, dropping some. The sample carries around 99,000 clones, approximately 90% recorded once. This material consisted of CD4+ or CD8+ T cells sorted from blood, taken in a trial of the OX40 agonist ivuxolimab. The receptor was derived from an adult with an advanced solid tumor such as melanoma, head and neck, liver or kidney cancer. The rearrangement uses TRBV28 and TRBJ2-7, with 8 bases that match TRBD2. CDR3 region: CASSPQGFSGASYEQYF. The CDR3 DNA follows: TGTGCCAGCAGTCCTCAAGGGTTTAGCGGGGCCTCCTACGAGCAGTACTTC. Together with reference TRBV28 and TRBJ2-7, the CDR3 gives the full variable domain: DVKVTQSSRYLVKRTGEKVFLECVQDMDHENMFWYRQDPGLGLRLIYFSYDVKMKEKGDIPEGYSVSREKKERFSLILESASTNQTSMYLCASSPQGFSGASYEQYFGPGTRLTVT.